Listed here are 23 T cell receptor beta chains from one sample, sequenced in a study of glioma-infiltrating T cells. Amplification of TCR alpha and beta CDR3 regions from RNA used iRepertoire nested multiplex PCR. TCRdb reprocessed the multiplex PCR reads with MiXCR, giving one entry per CDR3 protein. The sample lists 160,000 or so distinct CDR3 sequences, about 40% occurring once. The sequenced sample consisted of glioma tissue, nonneoplastic brain tissue, or PBMCs (not recorded which). These receptors originate from a human donor with low-grade glioma or glioblastoma, undergoing nonglioma brain surgery, or in good health (not recorded which).

The CDR3 DNA sequence: TGTGCCAGCACCAAGGGTGGCTCCTACGAGCAGTACTTC. Protein product: CASTKGGSYEQYF. This chain connects TRBV6-1 to TRBJ2-7, with no clear D. Trimming removed 7 bases at V and 0 bases at J, with 10 bases between. The CDR3 totals 13 residues. CDR1 and CDR2 (germline): MNHNS, SASEGT.

This clonotype showed up just once. A much larger clone differs from this one at a single base, so this may be a read error. The genes are TRBV28 and TRBJ2-1; the match to TRBD1 covers 7 bases. CDR1 and CDR2 (germline): MDHEN, SYDVKM. V gave up 4 bases and J gave up 7 bases; unmatched junction bases: 16. CDR3 length: 17 residues. The CDR3 DNA sequence: TGTGCCAGCAGTTCCCCCCCGACAGGGTTTCAATGGAATGAGCAGTTCTTC. Translated: CASSSPPTGFQWNEQFF.

Only one count was recorded for this clonotype. The rearrangement uses TRBV30 and TRBJ2-7; no firm D call. CDR3 size: 12 residues. V lost 0 bases, J lost 4 bases, and 7 bases lay in between. Germline lookup yields CDR1 GTSNPN and CDR2 SVGIG (reference sequence). CDR3 sequence: CAWSVIYYEQYF. The CDR3 nucleotides are TGTGCCTGGAGTGTAATATATTACGAGCAGTACTTC.

In this sample, this clonotype turned up many times. The chain recombines TRBV6-1 with TRBJ2-2, with a tentative D call TRBD1 (6 bases). Trimming removed 7 bases at V and 4 bases at J, with 13 bases between. CDR3 length: 14 residues. Germline V lookup: CDR1 MNHNS, CDR2 SASEGT. DNA of the CDR3: TGTGCCAGCATTGCCCGACAGGCCACCGGGGAGCTGTTTTTT. It encodes CASIARQATGELFF.

The V gene is TRBV24-1, the J gene TRBJ2-7, with D possibly TRBD1 on 5 matching bases. CDR3 length: 14 residues. The V end was cut by 3 bases, the J end by 3 bases, with 11 bases between. Germline V lookup: CDR1 KGHDR, CDR2 SFDVKD. The CDR3 here is CATSDPGQNYEQYF. CDR3 nucleotides: TGTGCCACCAGTGATCCCGGACAAAACTACGAGCAGTACTTC.

The CDR3 nucleotides are TGTGCCAGCAGCAAAACTAGCGGAAACACAGATACGCAGTATTTT. Amino acid sequence: CASSKTSGNTDTQYF. The chain has TRBV7-9 and TRBJ2-3; 8 bases agree with TRBD2. Germline assignment: CDR1 SEHNR and CDR2 FQNEAQ (reference sequence). The V segment lost 5 bases and the J segment 2 bases; nucleotides outside the gene matches: 6. This CDR3 is built from 15 residues. Based on the CDR3 plus reference TRBV7-9 and TRBJ2-3, the full variable domain is DTGVSQNPRHKITKRGQNVTFRCDPISEHNRLYWYRQTLGQGPEFLTYFQNEAQLEKSRLLSDRFSAERPKGSFSTLEIQRTEQGDSAMYLCASSKTSGNTDTQYFGPGTRLTVL.

This clonotype appeared many times. The chain employs TRBV27 and TRBJ2-2; perhaps TRBD2 as D (5 bases). V lost 8 bases to trimming and J lost 2 bases, with 12 bases between them. From germline, CDR1 is MNHEY and CDR2 SMNVEV (reference sequence). This CDR3 contains 14 residues. CDR3 sequence reads: CASLRAANTGELFF. CDR3 sequence (DNA): TGTGCCAGCCTGAGGGCGGCAAACACCGGGGAGCTGTTTTTT.

Many counts were recorded for this clonotype. The V and J genes are TRBV6-2 or TRBV6-3 and TRBJ2-2; no clear D. Per the germline V gene, CDR1 is MNHEY and CDR2 is SVGEGT. This CDR3 region has 12 residues. Between the trimmed V and J ends, which lost 2 bases and 6 bases, there was a span of 4 bases. DNA for the CDR3: TGTGCCAGCAGTTACGTCCCCGGGGAGCTGTTTTTT. Translated: CASSYVPGELFF.

With regard to this clonotype: This may be a read error: a much more frequent sequence differs by one nucleotide. This chain joins TRBV20-1 and TRBJ2-3; D is possibly TRBD1 (6 bases). V lost 6 bases and J 8 bases, leaving 21 bases between the germline ends. Germline CDR1 DFQATT, CDR2 SNEGSKA (reference sequence). This CDR3 is 14 amino acids long. The CDR3 loop is CSAKRPTGSGTQYF. CDR3 DNA: TGCAGTGCCAAGAGACCTACAGGGTCCGGTACGCAGTATTTT.

To note about this clonotype: Given a much more abundant clone one base away, this may be a read error. The chain uses TRBV19 and TRBJ1-1; D remains unclear. The CDR3 covers 14 residues. Germline CDR1 is LNHDA and CDR2 is SQIVND (reference sequence). CDR3 sequence: CASSKDLMKTEAFF. CDR3 sequence (DNA): TGTGCCAGTAGTAAAGACTTGATGAAGACTGAAGCTTTCTTT.

The chain employs TRBV11-2 and TRBJ2-7, with D possibly being TRBD2 (5 bases). The CDR3 spans 15 residues. V gave up 4 bases and J gave up 1 base, with 14 bases separating them. Germline V gene data show CDR1 as SGHAT and CDR2 as FQNNGV. The CDR3 DNA reads TGTGCCAGCAGCTCTCCCTACCGGGGTTCCTACGAGCAGTACTTC. Its translation is CASSSPYRGSYEQYF. Based on the CDR3 plus reference TRBV11-2 and TRBJ2-7, the full variable domain is EAGVAQSPRYKIIEKRQSVAFWCNPISGHATLYWYQQILGQGPKLLIQFQNNGVVDDSQLPKDRFSAERLKGVDSTLKIQPAKLEDSAVYLCASSSPYRGSYEQYFGPGTRLTVT.

About this clonotype itself: An end of the junction differs from the germline gene, which may be a read error. The genes are TRBV11-2 and TRBJ2-1; D is perhaps TRBD2 (5 bases). CDR1 is SGHAT and CDR2 is FQNNGV in the germline V gene. The length of the CDR3 is 13 residues. CDR3 sequence: CASSPGNQETRCF. The CDR3 bases are TGTGCCAGCAGTCCGGGGAACCAAGAGACCCGGTGCTTC.

In its sample, this clonotype was seen many times. This chain links TRBV20-1 with TRBJ2-1, with D tentatively TRBD2 (6 bases). This CDR3 comprises 12 residues. Germline values: CDR1 DFQATT, CDR2 SNEGSKA (reference sequence). The V gene lost 3 bases and the J gene lost 8 bases, with 11 bases spanning the gap. In nucleotides, the CDR3 is TGCAGTGCTAGGGTGACTAGAGATGAGCAGTTCTTC. As protein: CSARVTRDEQFF.

A remark on this clonotype: Since a much larger clone is just one base distant, this may be a read error. This chain uses TRBV20-1 with TRBJ2-5; the D is unclear. CDR3 length: 13 residues. Germline CDR1 is DFQATT and CDR2 is SNEGSKA (reference sequence). The chain's CDR3 is CSARGNVQETKYF. The CDR3 DNA reads TGCAGTGCTAGAGGGAACGTCCAAGAGACCAAGTACTTC.

This clonotype has a count of ten or more. The J gene is TRBJ1-2, the V gene TRBV20-1, with D possibly matching TRBD1 (5 bases). V was pared by 6 bases and J by 6 bases, with 8 bases between. The germline gives CDR1 DFQATT, CDR2 SNEGSKA (reference sequence). The CDR3 loop spans 10 amino acids. The CDR3 nucleotides read TGCAGTGCAGGCAGGGATGGCTACACCTTC. Translating it yields CSAGRDGYTF.

Concerning this clonotype itself: This may be a read error: a much more frequent sequence differs by one nucleotide. The chain links TRBV2 to TRBJ1-6, with D hard to call. This CDR3 is built from 11 residues. Germline values: CDR1 SNHLY, CDR2 FYNNEI. The CDR3 DNA reads TGTGCCAGCAGTAGGAATTCACCCCCCCACTTT. Protein product: CASSRNSPPHF.

This clonotype has a handful of counts. An end of the junction does not agree with germline; a read error may underlie this. The chain uses TRBV6-1 and TRBJ1-2; the D is unclear. CDR1 is MNHNS, CDR2 SASEGT, per germline. The CDR3 runs 15 residues. CDR3 DNA: TGCGCCAGCAGTGAATTTGTACCGCCCTCCTATGGCTACACCTTC. It codes for CASSEFVPPSYGYTF.

The chain is built from TRBV18 and TRBJ1-1; the D gene is possibly TRBD1 (6 bases). The CDR3 extends over 17 amino acids. Trimming pared 3 bases from V and 4 bases from J, leaving 21 bases between. Germline CDR1 and CDR2: KGHSH and LQKENI. The CDR3 is CASSPQGQWIISTEAFF. The CDR3 region has the DNA TGTGCCAGCTCACCCCAAGGACAGTGGATAATAAGCACTGAAGCTTTCTTT.

Turning to this clonotype: Just one base apart from a much larger clone, this may be a read error. This chain joins TRBV18 and TRBJ1-1, with D unclear. The CDR3 length is 13 residues. The germline gives CDR1 KGHSH, CDR2 LQKENI. The CDR3 bases are TGTGCCAGCTCAGCCGGGGTAAACACTGAAGCTCTCTTT. This codes for CASSAGVNTEALF.

This clonotype was seen a few times. The chain carries TRBV7-2 and TRBJ2-1; the match to TRBD2 covers 10 bases. The CDR3 runs 16 residues. The germline gives CDR1 SGHTA, CDR2 FQGNSA. Trimming cost V 0 bases and J 8 bases; bases outside gene matches: 7. CDR3 region: CASSLAALAGVDEQFF. The CDR3 nucleotides read TGTGCCAGCAGCTTAGCTGCGCTAGCGGGAGTGGATGAGCAGTTCTTC.

The gene calls are TRBV12-5 and TRBJ2-1; the match to TRBD1 covers 7 bases. Germline V gene lookup returns CDR1 LGHNT and CDR2 FRNRAP. The CDR3 extends over 14 amino acids. The trim removed 6 bases at V and 10 bases at J, leaving 12 bases unmatched. CDR3 DNA: TGTGCTAGTGGCCAGACCAGGGGGAGCGCCGAGCAGTTCTTC. As protein: CASGQTRGSAEQFF. Filled out from reference TRBV12-5 and TRBJ2-1, the complete variable domain reads DARVTQTPRHKVTEMGQEVTMRCQPILGHNTVFWYRQTMMQGLELLAYFRNRAPLDDSGMPKDRFSAEMPDATLATLKIQPSEPRDSAVYFCASGQTRGSAEQFFGPGTRLTVL.

As for this clonotype: Germline and junction disagree at one end, which may indicate a read error. The chain couples TRBV28 to TRBJ1-2; perhaps TRBD1 as D (6 bases). This CDR3 is built from 12 residues. The germline V gene has CDR1 MDHEN and CDR2 SYDVKM. The CDR3 region is CASNWDNYVYTF. The CDR3 DNA follows: TGTGCCAGCAACTGGGACAACTATGTCTACACCTTC.

The V gene is TRBV19, the J gene TRBJ1-5; the D gene is possibly TRBD1 (5 bases). This CDR3 has 15 residues. The V end was cut by 7 bases, the J end by 6 bases, with 19 bases between. Germline assignment: CDR1 LNHDA and CDR2 SQIVND (reference sequence). For the CDR3, the DNA is TGTGCCAGTACCATCAGGGAAAGGGGATTTCAGCCCCAGCATTTT. Translating it yields CASTIRERGFQPQHF.